This T cell receptor beta chain is drawn from a study of blood T cells in healthy people across ages. For the second PCR, which ran for about 6 to 11 cycles, a sample-barcoded 5' primer and a J-beta primer mix were used. Using its own MiXCR run on the 5' RACE reads, TCRdb lists one record per CDR3 protein. Of about 650,000 distinct CDR3 sequences in the sample, 32% were seen once. V lost 2 bases, J lost 4 bases, and 4 bases lay in between. The CDR3 totals 12 residues. This clonotype was found many times. This TCR was recovered from a woman over 75 in good health. The rearrangement links TRBV12-3 or TRBV12-4 to TRBJ2-3; no reliable D call. Sequenced sample: blood. The CDR3 nucleotides read TGTGCCAGCAGTTTACGCCCAGATACGCAGTATTTT. Translation gives CASSLRPDTQYF.